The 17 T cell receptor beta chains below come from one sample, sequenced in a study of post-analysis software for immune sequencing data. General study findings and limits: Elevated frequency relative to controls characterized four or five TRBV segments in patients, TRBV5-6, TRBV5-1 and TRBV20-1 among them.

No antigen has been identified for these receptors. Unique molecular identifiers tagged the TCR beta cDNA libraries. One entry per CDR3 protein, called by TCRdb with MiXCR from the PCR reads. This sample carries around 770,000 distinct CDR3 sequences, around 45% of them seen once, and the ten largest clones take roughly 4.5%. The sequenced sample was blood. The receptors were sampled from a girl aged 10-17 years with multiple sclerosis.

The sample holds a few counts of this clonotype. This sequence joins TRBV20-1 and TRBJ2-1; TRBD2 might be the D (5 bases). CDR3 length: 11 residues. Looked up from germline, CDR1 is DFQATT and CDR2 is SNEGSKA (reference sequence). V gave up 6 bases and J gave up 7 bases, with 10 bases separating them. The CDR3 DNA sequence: TGCAGTGCGCCACTAGTTAATGAGCAGTTCTTC. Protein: CSAPLVNEQFF.

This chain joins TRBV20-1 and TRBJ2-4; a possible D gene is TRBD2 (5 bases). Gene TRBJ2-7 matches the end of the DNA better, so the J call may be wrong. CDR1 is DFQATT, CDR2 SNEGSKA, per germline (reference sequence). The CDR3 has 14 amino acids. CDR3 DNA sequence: TGCAGTGCTAGAGACAGCGGAACACGCTACGAGCAGTACTTC. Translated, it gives CSARDSGTRYEQYF.

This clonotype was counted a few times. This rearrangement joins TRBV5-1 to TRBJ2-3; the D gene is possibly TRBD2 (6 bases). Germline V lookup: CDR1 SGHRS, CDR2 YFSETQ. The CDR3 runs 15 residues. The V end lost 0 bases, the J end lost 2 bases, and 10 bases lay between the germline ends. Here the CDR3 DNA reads TGCGCCAGCAGCTTGGAGGAGGGGCCCACAGATACGCAGTATTTT. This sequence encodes CASSLEEGPTDTQYF.

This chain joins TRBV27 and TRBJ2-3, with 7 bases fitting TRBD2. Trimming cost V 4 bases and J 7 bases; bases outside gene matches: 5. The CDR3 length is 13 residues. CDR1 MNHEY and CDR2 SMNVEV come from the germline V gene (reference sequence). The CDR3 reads CASSSPSGNTQYF. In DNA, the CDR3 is TGTGCCAGCAGTTCTCCTAGCGGAAATACGCAGTATTTT.

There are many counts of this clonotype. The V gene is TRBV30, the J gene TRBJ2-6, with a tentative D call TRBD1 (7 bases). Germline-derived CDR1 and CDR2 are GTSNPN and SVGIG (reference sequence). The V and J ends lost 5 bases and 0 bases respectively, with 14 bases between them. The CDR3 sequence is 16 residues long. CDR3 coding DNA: TGTGCCTGGGGGACAGATAGCGGCTCTGGGGCCAACGTCCTGACTTTC. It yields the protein CAWGTDSGSGANVLTF.

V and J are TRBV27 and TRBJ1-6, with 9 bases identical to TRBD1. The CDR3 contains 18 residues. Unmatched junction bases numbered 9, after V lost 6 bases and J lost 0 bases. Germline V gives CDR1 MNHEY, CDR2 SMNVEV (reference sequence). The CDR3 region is CASSQGPTGGSYNSPLHF. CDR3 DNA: TGTGCCAGCAGCCAAGGACCGACAGGGGGCTCCTATAATTCACCCCTCCACTTT.

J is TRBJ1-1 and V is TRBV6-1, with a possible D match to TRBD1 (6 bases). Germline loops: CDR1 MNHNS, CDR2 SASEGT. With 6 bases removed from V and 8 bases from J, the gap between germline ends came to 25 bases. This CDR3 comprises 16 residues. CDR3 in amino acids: CASRRATGSGYFEAFF. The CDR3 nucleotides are TGTGCCAGCAGGAGGGCCACAGGGAGTGGGTACTTCGAAGCTTTCTTT.

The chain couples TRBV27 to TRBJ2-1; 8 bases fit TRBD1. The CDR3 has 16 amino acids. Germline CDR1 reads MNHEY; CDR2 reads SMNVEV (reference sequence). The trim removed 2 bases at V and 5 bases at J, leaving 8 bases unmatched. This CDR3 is CASSLIRTGIDNEQFF. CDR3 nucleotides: TGTGCCAGCAGTTTAATCAGGACAGGGATTGACAATGAGCAGTTCTTC.

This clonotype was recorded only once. The CDR3 reads CASSLRGLAGGTGGTQYF. Written as DNA, the CDR3 is TGTGCCAGCAGCTTAAGGGGACTAGCGGGAGGGACCGGCGGGACCCAGTACTTC. The J gene is TRBJ2-5, the V gene TRBV11-3, with 16 bases that match TRBD2. This CDR3 comprises 18 residues. Germline-derived CDR1 and CDR2 are SGHNT and YENEEA. V lost 2 bases to trimming and J lost 7 bases; unmatched junction nucleotides: 10.

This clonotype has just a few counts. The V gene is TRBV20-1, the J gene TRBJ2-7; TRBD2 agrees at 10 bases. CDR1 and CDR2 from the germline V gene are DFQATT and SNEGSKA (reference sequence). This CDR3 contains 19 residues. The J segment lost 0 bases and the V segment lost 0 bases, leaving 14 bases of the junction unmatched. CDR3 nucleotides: TGCAGTGCTAGAGATCCTTCAGGACTAGCGGAAACGAGCTCCTACGAGCAGTACTTC. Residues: CSARDPSGLAETSSYEQYF.

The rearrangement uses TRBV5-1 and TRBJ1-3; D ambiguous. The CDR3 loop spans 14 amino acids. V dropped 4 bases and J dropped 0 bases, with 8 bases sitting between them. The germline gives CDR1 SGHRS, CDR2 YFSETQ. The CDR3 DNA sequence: TGCGCCAGCAGCGGACTCGGCTCTGGAAACACCATATATTTT. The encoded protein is CASSGLGSGNTIYF.

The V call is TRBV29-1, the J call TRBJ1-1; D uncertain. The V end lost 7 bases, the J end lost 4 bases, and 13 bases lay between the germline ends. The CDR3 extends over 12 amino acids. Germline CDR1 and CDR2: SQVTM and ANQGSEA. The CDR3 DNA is TGCAGCGGGCAAGAGGATCCCACTGAAGCTTTCTTT. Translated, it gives CSGQEDPTEAFF.

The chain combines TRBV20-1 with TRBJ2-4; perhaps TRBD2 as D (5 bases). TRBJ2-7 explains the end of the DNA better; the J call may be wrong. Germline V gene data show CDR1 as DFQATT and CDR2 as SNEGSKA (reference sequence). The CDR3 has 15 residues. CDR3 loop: CSANEGQLSFYEQYF. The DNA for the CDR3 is TGCAGTGCTAACGAGGGCCAGTTGAGCTTCTACGAGCAGTACTTC.

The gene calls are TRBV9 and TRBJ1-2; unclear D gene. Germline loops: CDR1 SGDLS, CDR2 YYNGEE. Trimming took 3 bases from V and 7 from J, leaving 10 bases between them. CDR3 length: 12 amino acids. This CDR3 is CASSAPNRGYTF. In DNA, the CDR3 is TGTGCCAGCAGCGCCCCCAATCGTGGCTACACCTTC.

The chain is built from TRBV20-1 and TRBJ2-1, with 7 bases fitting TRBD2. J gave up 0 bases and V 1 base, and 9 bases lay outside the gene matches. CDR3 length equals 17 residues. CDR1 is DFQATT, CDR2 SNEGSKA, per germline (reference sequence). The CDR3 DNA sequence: TGCAGTGCTAGAGCCTATCGGATAGCGGGCTCCTACAATGAGCAGTTCTTC. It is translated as CSARAYRIAGSYNEQFF.

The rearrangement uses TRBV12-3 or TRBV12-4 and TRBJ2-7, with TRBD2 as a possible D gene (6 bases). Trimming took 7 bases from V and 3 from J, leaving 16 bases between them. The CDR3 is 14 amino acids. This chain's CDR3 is CASTPGLGLYEQYF. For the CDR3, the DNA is TGTGCCAGCACCCCGGGACTGGGACTCTACGAGCAGTACTTC.

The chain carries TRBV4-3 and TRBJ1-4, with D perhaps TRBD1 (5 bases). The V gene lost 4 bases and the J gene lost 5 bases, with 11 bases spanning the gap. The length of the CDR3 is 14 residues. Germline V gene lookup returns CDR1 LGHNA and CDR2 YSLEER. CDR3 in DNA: TGCGCCAGCAGCCCTGACAGCCGAAATGAAAAACTGTTTTTT. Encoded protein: CASSPDSRNEKLFF.